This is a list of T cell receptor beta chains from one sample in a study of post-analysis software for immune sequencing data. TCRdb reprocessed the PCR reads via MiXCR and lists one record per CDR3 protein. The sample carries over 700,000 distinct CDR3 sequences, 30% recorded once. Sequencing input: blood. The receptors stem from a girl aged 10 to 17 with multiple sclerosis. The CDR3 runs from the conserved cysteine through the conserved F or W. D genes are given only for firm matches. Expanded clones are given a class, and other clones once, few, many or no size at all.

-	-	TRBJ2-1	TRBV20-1	TGCAGTGCTATCGGGGAATTCGCCAATGAGCAGTTCTTC	CSAIGEFANEQFF
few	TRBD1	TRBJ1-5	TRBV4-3	TGCGCCAGCAGCCAAGGGACAGGACAGCCCCAGCATTTT	CASSQGTGQPQHF
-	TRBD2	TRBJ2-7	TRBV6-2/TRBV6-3	TGTGCCAGCAGTTCCGTCGCTAGCGGGGAGTCAAACGAGCAGTACTTC	CASSSVASGESNEQYF
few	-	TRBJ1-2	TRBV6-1	TGTGCCAGCAGTGTCCGGGACACCTCTAACTATGGCTACACCTTC	CASSVRDTSNYGYTF
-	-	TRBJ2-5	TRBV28	TGTGCCAGCAGTTTACCTAGCGTCCCGTACCAAGAGACCCAGTACTTC	CASSLPSVPYQETQYF
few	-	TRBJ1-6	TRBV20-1	TGCAGTGCTAGAGATAAGGGAACTACGATAGAACATAATTCACCCCTCCACTTT	CSARDKGTTIEHNSPLHF
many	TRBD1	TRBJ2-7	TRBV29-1	TGCAGCGCTACGGGACAGCGCGAGCAGTACTTC	CSATGQREQYF
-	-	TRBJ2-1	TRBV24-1	TGTGCCACCAGTGTGGGGGCGGGTGAGCAGTTCTTC	CATSVGAGEQFF
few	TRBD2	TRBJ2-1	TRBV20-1	TGCAGTGCCCCAGGAGCGGGACTCTCCTACAATGAGCAGTTCTTC	CSAPGAGLSYNEQFF
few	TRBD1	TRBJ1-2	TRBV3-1	TGTGCCAGCAGCCAAAAATTCGTCGACAGGGTCGATCTTAGCTATGGCTACACCTTC	CASSQKFVDRVDLSYGYTF
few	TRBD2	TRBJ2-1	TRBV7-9	TGTGCCAGCAGCTTTAGCGGGAGGGCCACCGATGAGCAGTTCTTC	CASSFSGRATDEQFF
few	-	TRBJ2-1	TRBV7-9	TGTGCCGGAAAGGGAAGGTACTACAATGAGCAGTTCTTC	CAGKGRYYNEQFF
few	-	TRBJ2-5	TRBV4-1	TGCGCCAGCAGCCCAAAGTTGTACCAAGAGACCCAGTACTTC	CASSPKLYQETQYF
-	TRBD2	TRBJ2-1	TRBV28	TGTGCCAGCAGCAGACTAGCGGGGGGACTCTCCTACAATGAGCAGTTCTTC	CASSRLAGGLSYNEQFF
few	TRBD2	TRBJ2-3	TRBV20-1	TGCAGTGCCGACCTAGCGGGAGGAGATCCTAGCACAGATACGCAGTATTTT	CSADLAGGDPSTDTQYF
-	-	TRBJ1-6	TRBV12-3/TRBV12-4	TGTGCCAGCACCCCCGGGAACTATAATTCACCCCTCCACTTT	CASTPGNYNSPLHF
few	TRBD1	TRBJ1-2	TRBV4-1	TGCGCCAGCAGCGCCGGGACAGGCTATGGCTATGGCTACACCTTC	CASSAGTGYGYGYTF
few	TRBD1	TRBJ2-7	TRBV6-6	TGTGCCAGCAGTGCCCCGGGACAGTTATCCTACGAGCAGTACTTC	CASSAPGQLSYEQYF
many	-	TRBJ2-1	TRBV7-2	TGTGCCAGCAGCATGGCCCAGGGGATATCGCAGTTCTTC	CASSMAQGISQFF
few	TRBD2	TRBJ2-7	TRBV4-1	TGCGCCAGCAGCCTTAGCGGGGCCGTCTCCTACGAGCAGTACTTC	CASSLSGAVSYEQYF
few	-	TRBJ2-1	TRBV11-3	TGTGCCAGCAGCTTAGATCACAACAGAAACAATGAGCAGTTCTTC	CASSLDHNRNNEQFF
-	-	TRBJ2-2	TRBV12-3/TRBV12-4	TGTGCCAGCAGTTTAGGGGGGCCGGACGCCGGGGAGCTGTTTTTT	CASSLGGPDAGELFF
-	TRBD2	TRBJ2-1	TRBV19	TGTGCCAGTAGTATGCCCAGCGGGAGGGCCTACAATGAGCAGTTCTTC	CASSMPSGRAYNEQFF
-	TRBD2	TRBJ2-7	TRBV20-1	TGCAGTGCTGGTAGCGGGAGGGCCGGTGGCTCCTACGAGCAGTACTTC	CSAGSGRAGGSYEQYF
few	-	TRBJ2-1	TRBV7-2	TGTGCCAGCAGCTCCATGACAGCCTACAATGAGCAGTTCTTC	CASSSMTAYNEQFF
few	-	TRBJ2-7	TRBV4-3	TGCGCCAGCAGCCAGAACACCGGGACGGCCTACGAGCAGTACTTC	CASSQNTGTAYEQYF
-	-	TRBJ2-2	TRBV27	TGTGCCAGCAGCTTATCGGTCAGAGGCGGGGCCGGGGAGCTGTTTTTT	CASSLSVRGGAGELFF
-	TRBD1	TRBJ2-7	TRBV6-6	TGTGCCAGCAGTCCGCCGGGACAGGGGATTACCTACGAGCAGTACTTC	CASSPPGQGITYEQYF
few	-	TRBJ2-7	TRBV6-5	TGTGCCAGCAGTTCCCCGAGGGGGAGCTACGAGCAGTACTTC	CASSSPRGSYEQYF
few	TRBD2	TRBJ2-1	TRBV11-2	TGTGCCAGCAGCTTAGTATGGCGGGAGGGCCGGTTCTTC	CASSLVWREGRFF
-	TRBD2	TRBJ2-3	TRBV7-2	TGTGCCAGCAGCCTTGCCAGCGGGATAGTGGATACGCAGTATTTT	CASSLASGIVDTQYF
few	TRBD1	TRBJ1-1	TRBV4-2	TGTGCCAGCAGCCGACAGGGGGCGGTAACTGAAGCTTTCTTT	CASSRQGAVTEAFF
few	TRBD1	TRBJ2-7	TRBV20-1	TGCAGTGCCAGCCCAAGACAGGGCCTTGGTTACGAGCAGTACTTC	CSASPRQGLGYEQYF
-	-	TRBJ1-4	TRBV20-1	TGCAGTGCCGCCAAGGCCGGGTCTCTAAATGAAAAACTGTTTTTT	CSAAKAGSLNEKLFF
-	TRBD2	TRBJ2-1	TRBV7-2	TGTGCCAGCAGCTTAGACCTAGCGGGAGGAGGGAATGAGCAGTTCTTC	CASSLDLAGGGNEQFF
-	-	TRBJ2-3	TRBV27	TGTGCCAGCAGTTTTGCAAGTGGGATCCTCTATACGCAGTATTTT	CASSFASGILYTQYF
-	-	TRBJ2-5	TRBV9	TGTGCCAGCAGCGTAGTAGGGCGGGCAGCCCAAGAGACCCAGTACTTC	CASSVVGRAAQETQYF
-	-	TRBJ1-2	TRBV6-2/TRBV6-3	TGTGCCAGCAGTTACATCCCCTATGGCTACACCTTC	CASSYIPYGYTF
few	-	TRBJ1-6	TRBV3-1	TGTGCCAGCAGCCAGCAGGGAACCCTGGGATCACCCCTCCACTTT	CASSQQGTLGSPLHF
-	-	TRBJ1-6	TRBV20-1	TGCAGTGCTAGAGCCGCCGGGACACTGAGCTCCTATAATTCACCCCTCCACTTT	CSARAAGTLSSYNSPLHF
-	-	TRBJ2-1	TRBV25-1	TGTGCCAGCAGTGATTGGGGGCGAAATGAGCAGTTCTTC	CASSDWGRNEQFF
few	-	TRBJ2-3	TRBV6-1	TGTGCCAGCGCAAAAGGGGCTAGCGCAGATACGCAGTATTTT	CASAKGASADTQYF
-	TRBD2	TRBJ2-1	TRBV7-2	TGTGCCAGCAGCTCCCAGCGGGGGGGCCGTAATGAGCAGTTCTTC	CASSSQRGGRNEQFF
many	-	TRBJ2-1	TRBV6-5	TGTGCCAGCAGTAGCCTGGCGGGAGGAGGGGGCGATGAGCAGTTCTTC	CASSSLAGGGGDEQFF
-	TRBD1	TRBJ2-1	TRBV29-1	TGCAGCGCCAACGAGCAGGGGGCAGCCTACAATGAGCAGTTCTTC	CSANEQGAAYNEQFF
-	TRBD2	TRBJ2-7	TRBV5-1	TGCGCCAGCAGCATCCTAACTAGCGGGGCATACAATGAGCAGTACTTC	CASSILTSGAYNEQYF
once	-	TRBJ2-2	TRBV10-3	TGTGCCATCAGTGAGGGGCCCGGGGAGCTGTTTTTT	CAISEGPGELFF
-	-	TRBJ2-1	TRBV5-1	TGCGCCAGCAGCTTGGTTGGAACTAATGGGTACAATGAGCAGTTCTTC	CASSLVGTNGYNEQFF
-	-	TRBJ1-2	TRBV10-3	TGTGCCACCCGGGAAGGGGACAACTATGGCTACACCTTC	CATREGDNYGYTF
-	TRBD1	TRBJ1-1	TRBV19	TGTGCCAGTGGGACAGCTATGAACACTGAAGCTTTCTTT	CASGTAMNTEAFF
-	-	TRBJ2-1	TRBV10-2	TGCGCCAGCAGTGTAGGGGTTTTCTCTGAGCAGTTCTTC	CASSVGVFSEQFF
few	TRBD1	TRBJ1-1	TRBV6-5	TGTGCCAGCAGTTATACAGGGGTCACTGAAGCTTTCTTT	CASSYTGVTEAFF
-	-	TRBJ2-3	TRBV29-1	TGCAGCGGAGCCTTATGTAGCAGCACAGATACGCAGTATTTT	CSGALCSSTDTQYF
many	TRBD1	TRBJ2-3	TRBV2	TGTGCCAGCAGTGATACGACAGGGGGCCGAGATACGCAGTATTTT	CASSDTTGGRDTQYF
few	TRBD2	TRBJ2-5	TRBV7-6	TGTGCCAGCAGCTTAATCGGGGGGTCGGAGACCCAGTACTTC	CASSLIGGSETQYF
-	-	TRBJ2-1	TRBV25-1	TGTGCCAGCAGTGAAGGCCCGGGGAGCTGGAGCAATGAGCAGTTCTTC	CASSEGPGSWSNEQFF